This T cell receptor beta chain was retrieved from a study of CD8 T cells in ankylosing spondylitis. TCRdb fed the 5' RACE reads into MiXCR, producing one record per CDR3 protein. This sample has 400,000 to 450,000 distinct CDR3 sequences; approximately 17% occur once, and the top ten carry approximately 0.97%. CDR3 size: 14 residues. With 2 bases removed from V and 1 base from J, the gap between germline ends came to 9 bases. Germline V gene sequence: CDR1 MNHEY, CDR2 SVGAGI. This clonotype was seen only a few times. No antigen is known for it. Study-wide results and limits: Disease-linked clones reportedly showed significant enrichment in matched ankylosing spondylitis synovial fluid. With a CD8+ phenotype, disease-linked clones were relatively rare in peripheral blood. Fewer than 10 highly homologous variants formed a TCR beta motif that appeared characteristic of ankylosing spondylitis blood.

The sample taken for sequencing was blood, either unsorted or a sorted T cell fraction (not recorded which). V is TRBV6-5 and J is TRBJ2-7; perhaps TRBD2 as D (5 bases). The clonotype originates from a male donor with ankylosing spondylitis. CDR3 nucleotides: TGTGCCAGCAGTTACGGTAGCGAATCCTACGAGCAGTACTTC. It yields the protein CASSYGSESYEQYF.